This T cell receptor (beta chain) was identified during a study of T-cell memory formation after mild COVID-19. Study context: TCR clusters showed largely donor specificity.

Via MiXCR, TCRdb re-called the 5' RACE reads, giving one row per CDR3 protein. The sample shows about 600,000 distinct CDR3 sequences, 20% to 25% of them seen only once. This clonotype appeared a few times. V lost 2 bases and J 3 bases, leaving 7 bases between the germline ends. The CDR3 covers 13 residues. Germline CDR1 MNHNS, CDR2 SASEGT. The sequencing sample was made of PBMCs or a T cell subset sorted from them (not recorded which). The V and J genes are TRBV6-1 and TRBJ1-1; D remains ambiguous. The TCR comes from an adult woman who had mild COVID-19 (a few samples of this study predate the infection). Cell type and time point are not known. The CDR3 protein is CASSERADTEAFF. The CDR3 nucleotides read TGTGCCAGCAGTGAAAGGGCAGACACTGAAGCTTTCTTT.